These 27 T cell receptor beta chains came from one sample sequenced in a study of identical twins. TCRdb re-analysed the 5' RACE reads in MiXCR, keeping a single row per CDR3 protein. The table shows 350,000 or so distinct CDR3 sequences, with around an eighth occurring only once. The same data also contributed to another study, on yellow fever vaccine responses in identical twins.

The sample consisted of CD8+ T cells sorted from blood. These receptors all come from a young woman in good health.

This clonotype has at least ten counts. The genes are TRBV5-1 and TRBJ2-3, with D perhaps TRBD1 or TRBD2 (5 bases each). The CDR3 sequence is 18 residues long. Per the germline V gene, CDR1 is SGHRS and CDR2 is YFSETQ. V lost 7 bases and J 1 base, leaving 25 bases between the germline ends. This CDR3 is CASYPAESVLGGTDTQYF. CDR3 coding DNA: TGCGCCAGCTATCCAGCGGAGTCAGTCTTGGGGGGCACAGATACGCAGTATTTT. Supplemented by reference TRBV5-1 and TRBJ2-3, the full variable domain reads KAGVTQTPRYLIKTRGQQVTLSCSPISGHRSVSWYQQTPGQGLQFLFEYFSETQRNKGNFPGRFSGRQFSNSRSEMNVSTLELGDSALYLCASYPAESVLGGTDTQYFGPGTRLTVL.

This clonotype was seen only a few times. The rearrangement uses TRBV7-6 and TRBJ2-6, with D tentatively TRBD2 (5 bases). Germline V CDR1 and CDR2: SGHVS, FNYEAQ. Deletions cut 5 bases from V and 4 bases from J, with 15 bases between. The CDR3 runs to 16 residues. CDR3 nucleotide sequence: TGTGCCAGCAGCCTTGGAAAGGGAGCCGGGGCCAACGTCCTGACTTTC. Translating it yields CASSLGKGAGANVLTF.

The table lists this clonotype with many counts. The chain is built from TRBV5-1 and TRBJ2-2; the D gene could be TRBD1 or TRBD2 (5 bases each). The ends were cut back, 0 bases at V and 4 bases at J, with 7 bases in the middle. CDR1 is SGHRS, CDR2 YFSETQ, per germline. This CDR3 region has 14 residues. The chain's CDR3 is CASSLGDGTGELFF. CDR3 coding DNA: TGCGCCAGCAGCTTGGGGGACGGCACCGGGGAGCTGTTTTTT.

This clonotype was counted a few times. V and J are TRBV4-1 and TRBJ2-3; TRBD2 agrees at 10 bases. The germline gives CDR1 MGHRA, CDR2 YSYEKL. Trimming took 1 base from V and 4 from J; bases not matched to a gene: 11. The CDR3 is made up of 18 amino acids. The CDR3 bases are TGCGCCAGCAGCCAAGGCCCCCCCTCTAGCGGGAGTCCAGATACGCAGTATTTT. Protein sequence: CASSQGPPSSGSPDTQYF.

This clonotype was detected a few times. The J gene is TRBJ1-1, the V gene TRBV24-1; weak D call: TRBD1 (6 bases). From germline, CDR1 is KGHDR and CDR2 SFDVKD. This CDR3 comprises 14 residues. The V gene lost 5 bases and the J gene lost 4 bases, with 13 bases spanning the gap. The DNA of the CDR3 is TGTGCCACCAGTGGCCCGGGAGGGGGCACTGAAGCTTTCTTT. Translation: CATSGPGGGTEAFF.

In its sample, this clonotype was seen a few times. Written as DNA, the CDR3 is TGCAGCGTGGCCGACAGGGATTCGAACTATGGCTACACCTTC. Its translation: CSVADRDSNYGYTF. The chain joins TRBV29-1 to TRBJ1-2, with 7 bases matching TRBD1. The CDR3 covers 14 residues. Trimming cost V 6 bases and J 2 bases; bases outside gene matches: 9. Germline V lookup: CDR1 SQVTM, CDR2 ANQGSEA.

V gene TRBV3-1 combines with J gene TRBJ2-4; 9 nucleotides match TRBD2. CDR1 is LGHDT, CDR2 YNNKEL, per germline (reference sequence). V was pared by 1 base and J by 6 bases, with 7 bases of the junction left unmatched. The CDR3 sequence is 16 residues long. The CDR3 region is CASSQVAGGRGNIQYF. The CDR3 DNA sequence: TGTGCCAGCAGCCAAGTGGCGGGGGGGCGAGGAAACATTCAGTACTTC.

The chain joins TRBV13 to TRBJ1-6, with D tentatively TRBD1 (6 bases). CDR1 and CDR2 (germline): PRHDT, FYEKMQ (reference sequence). V lost 0 bases and J lost 7, with 7 bases in between. This CDR3 is built from 14 residues. The CDR3 here is CASSLGDRNSPLHF. The CDR3 coding sequence is TGTGCCAGCAGCTTAGGGGACAGAAATTCACCCCTCCACTTT.

This clonotype appeared a few times. The rearrangement links TRBV7-9 to TRBJ1-4, with a weak D call TRBD1 (6 bases). The germline V and J ends were trimmed by 1 base and 8 bases, with 20 bases remaining between them. CDR3 length: 17 amino acids. CDR1 is SEHNR and CDR2 is FQNEAQ in the germline V gene (reference sequence). The CDR3 sequence is CASSLGGGGGVREKLFF. The CDR3, as DNA: TGTGCCAGCAGCTTAGGAGGAGGAGGGGGTGTTCGAGAAAAACTGTTTTTT.

This clonotype came up a few times. This chain uses TRBV12-5 with TRBJ2-2; D not certain. From germline, CDR1 is LGHNT and CDR2 FRNRAP. The CDR3 is 14 amino acids. V was trimmed by 1 base and J by 6 bases, leaving 9 bases between them. The CDR3, as DNA: TGTGCTAGTGGTTTGGCCCTCTGGGCCGGGGAGCTGTTTTTT. Translation: CASGLALWAGELFF.

Ten or more counts support this clonotype. This chain uses TRBV15 with TRBJ2-1; maybe TRBD2 (6 bases). The length of the CDR3 is 15 residues. V lost 4 bases and J lost 2, with 12 bases in between. Germline-derived CDR1 and CDR2 are LNHNV and YYDKDF (reference sequence). The CDR3 loop reads CATSIGTHPYNEQFF. The CDR3 nucleotides read TGTGCCACCAGCATCGGGACTCACCCCTACAATGAGCAGTTCTTC.

This clonotype appeared a few times. The chain couples TRBV28 to TRBJ1-5, with D tentatively TRBD1 (6 bases). Per germline, CDR1 MDHEN and CDR2 SYDVKM. Between the trimmed V and J ends, which lost 5 bases and 0 bases, there was a span of 8 bases. CDR3 size: 14 residues. This CDR3 is CASSRQDSNQPQHF. The DNA of the CDR3 is TGTGCCAGCAGTCGACAGGATAGCAATCAGCCCCAGCATTTT. The full variable domain, with the rest looked up from reference TRBV28 and TRBJ1-5, is DVKVTQSSRYLVKRTGEKVFLECVQDMDHENMFWYRQDPGLGLRLIYFSYDVKMKEKGDIPEGYSVSREKKERFSLILESASTNQTSMYLCASSRQDSNQPQHFGDGTRLSIL.

This clonotype has more than one count but fewer than ten. J is TRBJ2-1 and V is TRBV24-1; unclear D gene. V lost 5 bases and J 5 bases, leaving 12 bases between the germline ends. The CDR3 totals 14 residues. Germline V gene data show CDR1 as KGHDR and CDR2 as SFDVKD. Here the CDR3 DNA reads TGTGCCACCAGTGCCCTGGACGGACACAATGAGCAGTTCTTC. Its translation is CATSALDGHNEQFF.

Only a few counts were recorded for this clonotype. The chain has TRBV14 and TRBJ2-1; 8 bases align to TRBD1. Trimming removed 3 bases from V and 5 bases from J; junction bases left unmatched: 6. The germline V gene has CDR1 SGHDN and CDR2 FVKESK. The CDR3 contains 15 residues. CDR3: CASSQRQGRNNEQFF. Here the CDR3 DNA reads TGTGCCAGCAGCCAGAGACAGGGGAGGAACAATGAGCAGTTCTTC.

The chain carries TRBV27 and TRBJ2-7, with D tentatively TRBD2 (5 bases). The germline gives CDR1 MNHEY, CDR2 SMNVEV (reference sequence). Trimming cost V 5 bases and J 7 bases, with 15 bases left between them. This CDR3 comprises 13 residues. The CDR3 spells CASSVAWTGEQYF. For the CDR3, the DNA is TGTGCCAGCAGTGTGGCGTGGACGGGAGAGCAGTACTTC.

This clonotype showed up just a few times. The V and J genes are TRBV29-1 and TRBJ2-2; 10 nucleotides line up with TRBD2. Trimming took 3 bases from V and 4 from J; bases not matched to a gene: 5. The germline V gene has CDR1 SQVTM and CDR2 ANQGSEA. CDR3 length: 15 amino acids. The CDR3 coding sequence is TGCAGCGTTGAGAGGAGCGGGAGGGGCACCGGGGAGCTGTTTTTT. Protein product: CSVERSGRGTGELFF.

This clonotype was seen repeatedly, ten times or more. The chain employs TRBV9 and TRBJ2-3, with D unresolved. Germline CDR1 reads SGDLS; CDR2 reads YYNGEE. The CDR3 is made up of 11 amino acids. Trimming shortened V by 2 bases and J by 6 bases, and 4 bases separated the two germline ends. CDR3 coding DNA: TGTGCCAGCAGCGTCGGGGATACGCAGTATTTT. Its protein product is CASSVGDTQYF.

This clonotype has at least ten counts. The genes are TRBV25-1 and TRBJ1-4, with TRBD1 matching 8 bases. Germline CDR1 reads MGHDK; CDR2 reads SYGVNS. V dropped 3 bases and J dropped 5; count of bases not matched to a gene: 8. The CDR3 extends over 16 amino acids. DNA of the CDR3: TGTGCCAGCAGTGAGCCAGGACAGGGACTAAATGAAAAACTGTTTTTT. Translation gives CASSEPGQGLNEKLFF.

V and J are TRBV9 and TRBJ2-7, with D perhaps matching TRBD2 (5 bases). V was shortened by 0 bases and J by 0 bases, with 13 bases between the two germline ends. This CDR3 spans 16 amino acids. Germline CDR1 and CDR2: SGDLS and YYNGEE. The CDR3 loop is CASSVDGGLPSYEQYF. As DNA, the CDR3 is TGTGCCAGCAGCGTAGATGGAGGTCTCCCCTCCTACGAGCAGTACTTC. Combining the CDR3 with reference TRBV9 and TRBJ2-7 gives the whole variable domain DSGVTQTPKHLITATGQRVTLRCSPRSGDLSVYWYQQSLDQGLQFLIQYYNGEERAKGNILERFSAQQFPDLHSELNLSSLELGDSALYFCASSVDGGLPSYEQYFGPGTRLTVT.

This clonotype was found a few times. The chain has TRBV7-9 and TRBJ1-6; no clear D. The CDR3 is made up of 12 amino acids. Germline loops: CDR1 SEHNR, CDR2 FQNEAQ (reference sequence). The V and J ends lost 3 bases and 15 bases respectively, with 12 bases between them. The CDR3 sequence is CASSFADLFLHF. The CDR3 bases are TGTGCCAGCAGCTTCGCGGACTTATTCCTCCACTTT.

This clonotype was seen only a few times. The chain couples TRBV7-9 to TRBJ2-1; D is perhaps TRBD2 (6 bases). The germline gives CDR1 SEHNR, CDR2 FQNEAQ (reference sequence). The CDR3 sequence is 12 residues long. Trimming took 4 bases from V and 12 from J, leaving 13 bases between them. CDR3 nucleotide sequence: TGTGCCAGCAGCTCGGAGGGTGGAGGGCAGTTCTTC. This translates into CASSSEGGGQFF. The complete variable domain, with remaining parts taken from reference TRBV7-9 and TRBJ2-1, reads DTGVSQNPRHKITKRGQNVTFRCDPISEHNRLYWYRQTLGQGPEFLTYFQNEAQLEKSRLLSDRFSAERPKGSFSTLEIQRTEQGDSAMYLCASSSEGGGQFFGPGTRLTVL.

CDR3 in amino acids: CASSLGDSGGETQYF. The DNA of the CDR3 is TGTGCCAGCAGCTTAGGAGACAGTGGGGGAGAGACCCAGTACTTC. This rearrangement joins TRBV11-2 to TRBJ2-5; D is perhaps TRBD1 or TRBD2 (5 bases each). From germline, CDR1 is SGHAT and CDR2 FQNNGV. Trimming pared 1 base from V and 4 bases from J, leaving 13 bases between. CDR3 size: 15 residues.

The chain carries TRBV27 and TRBJ1-5; 7 bases line up with TRBD1. The length of the CDR3 is 14 residues. The germline gives CDR1 MNHEY, CDR2 SMNVEV (reference sequence). Losses at the gene ends were 5 bases for V and 1 base for J; bases not matched to a gene: 2. The CDR3: CASSLGQSNQPQHF. DNA for the CDR3: TGTGCCAGCAGTCTGGGACAGAGCAATCAGCCCCAGCATTTT.

This clonotype was picked up a small number of times. The rearrangement links TRBV9 to TRBJ2-1, with D uncertain. Germline V CDR1 and CDR2: SGDLS, YYNGEE. Trimming removed 4 bases at V and 7 bases at J, with 12 bases between. The CDR3 contains 13 residues. This CDR3 reads CASSPNVANEQFF. The DNA for the CDR3 is TGTGCCAGCAGCCCAAACGTCGCGAATGAGCAGTTCTTC.

This clonotype was detected many times. The chain carries TRBV10-3 and TRBJ2-1; 7 bases map to TRBD1. Germline CDR1 ENHRY, CDR2 SYGVKD. V lost 10 bases, J lost 6 bases, and 12 bases stayed unmatched. The CDR3 covers 14 residues. The CDR3 protein is CATTGTAIFNEQFF. The CDR3 DNA is TGTGCCACGACCGGGACAGCGATCTTCAATGAGCAGTTCTTC.

The rearrangement links TRBV28 to TRBJ2-7; D tentatively fits TRBD1 or TRBD2 (5 bases each). This CDR3 is 17 amino acids long. Trimming took 5 bases from V and 3 from J, leaving 23 bases between them. Germline V gene lookup returns CDR1 MDHEN and CDR2 SYDVKM. CDR3 sequence (DNA): TGTGCCAGCAGTCTCCCCCCGGGGCCGAACCCCCTCTACGAGCAGTACTTC. It specifies CASSLPPGPNPLYEQYF.

This rearrangement joins TRBV10-3 to TRBJ1-6; 9 bases are a match to TRBD1. CDR1 ENHRY and CDR2 SYGVKD come from the germline V gene. This CDR3 comprises 16 residues. Germline trimming cut 5 bases from V and 1 base from J; bases unmatched to any gene: 3. The CDR3 nucleotides read TGTGCCATCAGTCCACAGGGGGCTTCCTATAATTCACCCCTCCACTTT. It translates to CAISPQGASYNSPLHF.